This T cell receptor (beta chain) is drawn from a study of blood T cell repertoires in COVID-19 (dated by TCRdb to the early 2020s). Broadly, across the study: The collaborator samples originated in the United States, Italy and Spain and spanned the acute and convalescent phases of COVID-19. The prospective study material was composed of cDNA or gDNA derived from T cells, B-cell-depleted T cells, or PBMCs. The dataset comprised deeply sampled blood TCRbeta repertoires from subjects exposed to, actively infected with, or recovered from COVID-19. A freely available public database, intended as a resource for researchers studying the immune response to SARS-CoV-2, is where the repertoires were released. The samples were drawn from the first 160 participants of the ongoing ImmuneRACE study and from 950 to 1,500 subjects provided by 6 global collaborators. The sample metadata nearly always contained a de-identified subject ID, COVID-19 status, age in years and sex. HLA class I and class II types, where available, came from metadata supplied by the sample provider rather than from assay-based typing.

What the study reported, not specific to this receptor: How much clinical and demographic metadata was included differed by source and by participant, and the metadata was provided uncurated.

A second Seattle source provided samples from volunteer blood donors who had recovered from COVID-19. Each collaborating institution followed its own protocols to collect whole blood in K2EDTA tubes. Collaborator samples were shipped for TCRbeta analysis as frozen whole blood, isolated PBMCs, or DNA extracted from either sample type. As to this clone: Its antigen is not yet known. One base away there is no much larger clone; base qualities are not given.

In the germline V gene, CDR1 corresponds to SGHRS and CDR2 to YFSETQ. Cut back by 1 base and 5 bases, the V and J ends lie 8 bases apart. The CDR3 covers 13 residues, taking in both the cysteine and the phenylalanine. CDR3 DNA only is kept here, 39 bases in frame from base 1. TCRbeta CDR3 regions were amplified from genomic DNA using the immunoSEQ Assay, a bias-controlled multiplex PCR. In the paper's pipeline: The number of nucleated cells in each sample was estimated by amplification of reference gene primers within the assay. Sequence reads were collapsed and filtered to measure the absolute abundance of every unique TCRbeta CDR3 rearrangement. Productive Simpson clonality was computed per sample as the square root of Simpson's diversity index over productive rearrangements. TCRdb provides this immuneACCESS table in a form limited to in-frame rearrangements. Some clones are lacking; in checked studies, under half of them reflect an unresolved V gene, and why the rest are absent is not known. V, J and clone size reflect that table, while D and trimming were determined from the DNA. Across this sample there are 230,000 or so clones, with 70% to 85% seen only once. The top ten clones comprise under 2.5% of the sample.

This TCR was sampled from a middle-aged man who had recovered from COVID-19. The chain employs TRBV5-1 and TRBJ2-3; a confident D gene designation cannot be given. The sequenced sample was peripheral blood. The CDR3 protein sequence reads: CASSLTSGDTQYF. The bases read TGCGCCAGCAGCTTGACCTCGGGAGATACGCAGTATTTT.